The 31 T cell receptor beta chains below come from one sample, sequenced in a study of blood T cells in healthy people across ages (dated by TCRdb to about 2015). Library preparation was by 5' RACE. The sequencer listed for this sample is Illumina HiSeq 2500. A second PCR of roughly 7 to 11 cycles was performed with a sample-barcoded 5' primer and a J-beta primer mix. TCRdb reworked the public reads: Q25 trimming with fastp, MiXCR clone assembly, productive beta chains retained. Here each entry gathers all rows of one CDR3 protein and keeps the most common genes and DNA. The sample table holds about 1,500,000 distinct CDR3 sequences, of which approximately 30% were seen once. Roughly 8.2% of the sample is taken by the ten largest. Sequencing was done on a sample of blood. All receptors come from a woman in her twenties or thirties in good health.

Worth noting for this clonotype: A read error is possible here, since a much larger clone lies one base away. J is TRBJ2-4 and V is TRBV7-2; 7 nucleotides match TRBD1. The end of the DNA is better explained by TRBJ2-1, so the J call may be wrong. The length of the CDR3 is 16 residues. Germline CDR1 is SGHTA and CDR2 is FQGNSA. The CDR3 nucleotides are TGTGCCAGCAGCTTAGGCGGAGGACAGGTCAAAAACATTCAGTTCTTC. Its protein product is CASSLGGGQVKNIQFF.

This clonotype was found once. Being one base from a much bigger clone, this may be a read error. CDR3 sequence: CAGSSDRGIGGYTF. CDR3 sequence (DNA): TGTGCCGGCAGCTCCGACAGGGGAATTGGTGGCTACACCTTC. The V and J genes are TRBV7-2 and TRBJ1-2; 8 bases line up with TRBD1. Germline assignment: CDR1 SGHTA and CDR2 FQGNSA. The CDR3 length is 14 residues.

There are a few counts of this clonotype. V is TRBV5-1 and J is TRBJ1-1, with TRBD1 matching 7 bases. Trimming at V came to 1 base and at J to 7 bases, leaving 7 bases not matched to a gene. Germline lookup yields CDR1 SGHRS and CDR2 YFSETQ. CDR3 length equals 14 residues. Here the CDR3 DNA reads TGCGCCAGCAGCTTGCTCCGGGACAGTAATGAAGCTTTCTTT. Its translation: CASSLLRDSNEAFF.

This clonotype was counted a few times. This chain uses TRBV5-1 with TRBJ1-1; no definite D call. This CDR3 has 13 amino acids. Germline CDR1 and CDR2: SGHRS and YFSETQ. V shed 6 bases and J shed 0 bases, with 9 bases lying between them. CDR3 loop: CASTYSVNTEAFF. DNA of the CDR3: TGCGCCAGCACCTACTCAGTGAACACTGAAGCTTTCTTT. The full variable domain, completed using reference TRBV5-1 and TRBJ1-1, is KAGVTQTPRYLIKTRGQQVTLSCSPISGHRSVSWYQQTPGQGLQFLFEYFSETQRNKGNFPGRFSGRQFSNSRSEMNVSTLELGDSALYLCASTYSVNTEAFFGQGTRLTVV.

In this sample, this clonotype turned up a few times. J is TRBJ2-6 and V is TRBV12-5, with a weak D call TRBD2 (6 bases). V was clipped by 0 bases and J by 4 bases, with 13 bases between them. The CDR3 is made up of 17 amino acids. The V gene's germline CDR1 is LGHNT and CDR2 FRNRAP. This chain's CDR3 is CASGLVRGGAGANVLTF. In DNA form, the CDR3 reads TGTGCTAGTGGTTTGGTACGAGGAGGGGCCGGGGCCAACGTCCTGACTTTC.

This clonotype was counted only a few times. The chain carries TRBV9 and TRBJ2-1, with D hard to call. Germline lookup yields CDR1 SGDLS and CDR2 YYNGEE. V dropped 7 bases and J dropped 6 bases, with 11 bases sitting between them. The CDR3 length is 12 residues. The CDR3 DNA sequence: TGTGCCAGCGGGGTTAATCCCAATGAGCAGTTCTTC. Its translation: CASGVNPNEQFF.

This chain joins TRBV9 and TRBJ2-2, with D hard to call. The CDR3 covers 15 residues. Germline V gene sequence: CDR1 SGDLS, CDR2 YYNGEE. Trimming removed 3 bases at V and 1 base at J, with 10 bases between. CDR3 coding DNA: TGTGCCAGCAGCGCCTCGCTGATGAACACCGGGGAGCTGTTTTTT. Translation gives CASSASLMNTGELFF.

The V gene is TRBV15, the J gene TRBJ2-5, with D possibly TRBD2 on 5 matching bases. Germline lookup yields CDR1 LNHNV and CDR2 YYDKDF (reference sequence). This CDR3 contains 11 residues. V was clipped by 5 bases and J by 7 bases, with 8 bases between them. CDR3 residues: CATSRGATQYF. CDR3 sequence (DNA): TGTGCCACCAGCCGGGGTGCGACCCAGTACTTC.

V gene TRBV2 combines with J gene TRBJ1-4; TRBD1 aligns across 7 bases. V lost 6 bases to trimming and J lost 6 bases; unmatched junction nucleotides: 7. The CDR3 is 14 residues long. Germline values: CDR1 SNHLY, CDR2 FYNNEI. CDR3 DNA: TGTGCCAGCAGGACGGGACAGCGGGATGAAAAACTGTTTTTT. Protein product: CASRTGQRDEKLFF.

V gene TRBV20-1 combines with J gene TRBJ2-5, with 8 bases lining up with TRBD1. This CDR3 is built from 15 residues. The trim removed 6 bases at V and 5 bases at J, leaving 14 bases unmatched. Germline V CDR1 and CDR2: DFQATT, SNEGSKA (reference sequence). The CDR3 spells CSAPTRQGIRETQYF. The CDR3 bases are TGCAGTGCACCCACCCGACAGGGGATTAGGGAGACCCAGTACTTC.

This rearrangement joins TRBV7-2 to TRBJ2-5; 7 bases line up with TRBD2. CDR1 is SGHTA, CDR2 FQGNSA, per germline. This CDR3 is 14 amino acids long. V shed 6 bases, J shed 3 bases, and the junction held 7 bases outside the gene matches. CDR3 amino acids: CASRQSGNEETQYF. For the CDR3, the DNA is TGTGCCAGCAGACAGAGCGGGAATGAAGAGACCCAGTACTTC.

This clonotype has at least ten counts. V gene TRBV20-1 combines with J gene TRBJ1-2, with D possibly matching TRBD1 (5 bases). Germline V CDR1 and CDR2: DFQATT, SNEGSKA (reference sequence). The CDR3 spans 14 residues. Trimming stripped 5 bases from V and 4 bases from J, with 17 bases between. The CDR3 here is CSAVKRDRLYGYTF. The CDR3 bases are TGCAGTGCTGTTAAACGGGACCGCCTCTATGGCTACACCTTC.

This clonotype was seen more than once but under ten times. V is TRBV18 and J is TRBJ1-2, with 9 bases identical to TRBD1. The CDR3 is 15 residues long. Germline lookup yields CDR1 KGHSH and CDR2 LQKENI. The J segment lost 3 bases and the V segment lost 3 bases, leaving 5 bases of the junction unmatched. The CDR3 loop reads CASSPSGQGYYGYTF. In nucleotides, the CDR3 is TGTGCCAGCTCACCCTCGGGACAGGGATACTATGGCTACACCTTC.

This clonotype was found a few times. V usage is TRBV5-1 and J usage is TRBJ1-5, with a tentative D call TRBD1 (6 bases). Germline loops: CDR1 SGHRS, CDR2 YFSETQ. This CDR3 has 15 residues. V lost 4 bases and J lost 6, with 17 bases in between. The chain's CDR3 is CASSPRGAVGQPQHF. The CDR3 DNA sequence: TGCGCCAGCAGCCCCCGGGGGGCAGTTGGTCAGCCCCAGCATTTT. Full variable domain (missing parts from reference TRBV5-1 and TRBJ1-5): KAGVTQTPRYLIKTRGQQVTLSCSPISGHRSVSWYQQTPGQGLQFLFEYFSETQRNKGNFPGRFSGRQFSNSRSEMNVSTLELGDSALYLCASSPRGAVGQPQHFGDGTRLSIL.

The chain links TRBV29-1 to TRBJ2-1; 8 bases map to TRBD2. Germline CDR1 and CDR2: SQVTM and ANQGSEA. With V trimmed by 5 bases and J by 1 base, 4 bases remained unmatched. CDR3 size: 14 residues. This CDR3 reads CSVTSGPSYNEQFF. The CDR3 bases are TGCAGCGTTACTAGCGGACCATCCTACAATGAGCAGTTCTTC.

As to this clonotype: One end of the junction varies from germline; a read error may be responsible. The chain couples TRBV7-2 to TRBJ2-7, with D maybe TRBD2 (5 bases). The end of the DNA fits TRBJ2-5 better, so the J call may be wrong. There are 14 residues in the CDR3. Germline values: CDR1 SGHTA, CDR2 FQGNSA. The CDR3 loop is CAGSPLGPGETQYF. CDR3 nucleotides: TGTGCCGGCAGCCCACTAGGGCCGGGGGAGACCCAGTACTTC.

The gene calls are TRBV6-5 and TRBJ2-7, with 7 bases identical to TRBD2. This CDR3 contains 13 residues. Trimming at V came to 8 bases and at J to 7 bases, leaving 11 bases not matched to a gene. The germline V gene has CDR1 MNHEY and CDR2 SVGAGI. The CDR3 coding sequence is TGTGCCAGCGGAAGGGAATTCGGGGGGGAGCAGTACTTC. Translating it yields CASGREFGGEQYF.

About this clonotype itself: A much larger clone lies a single base off, so this may be a read error. The genes are TRBV6-5 and TRBJ2-5; no reliable D call. Between the trimmed V and J ends, which lost 6 bases and 4 bases, there was a span of 15 bases. Germline V lookup: CDR1 MNHEY, CDR2 SVGAGI. The CDR3 runs 14 residues. In nucleotides, the CDR3 is TGTGCCAGCAGGTTGGGCAGGCGTTCAGAGACCCAGTACTTC. Residues: CASRLGRRSETQYF.

The chain has TRBV15 and TRBJ1-6; D is unclear. There are 13 residues in the CDR3. The V gene's germline CDR1 is LNHNV and CDR2 YYDKDF (reference sequence). V lost 1 base and J lost 7, with 5 bases in between. The CDR3 loop is CATSRGRNSPLHF. In DNA form, the CDR3 reads TGTGCCACCAGCAGAGGTCGGAATTCACCCCTCCACTTT.

There are a few counts of this clonotype. This chain joins TRBV15 and TRBJ2-7; possibly TRBD2 for D (6 bases). The CDR3 spans 13 residues. Germline lookup yields CDR1 LNHNV and CDR2 YYDKDF (reference sequence). V was trimmed by 1 base and J by 7 bases, leaving 11 bases between them. CDR3 residues: CATSRGLAREQYF. Here the CDR3 DNA reads TGTGCCACCAGCAGAGGCCTAGCGCGGGAGCAGTACTTC.

This clonotype appeared once. The chain employs TRBV5-1 and TRBJ2-1; D is unresolved. The germline CDR1 and CDR2 sequences are SGHRS and YFSETQ. This CDR3 has 15 residues. V lost 4 bases and J 5 bases, leaving 16 bases between the germline ends. The CDR3 nucleotides read TGCGCCAGCAGCCCTCTCCAACAGAGAAACAATGAGCAGTTCTTC. It translates to CASSPLQQRNNEQFF. Full variable domain (outside the CDR3, taken from reference TRBV5-1 and TRBJ2-1): KAGVTQTPRYLIKTRGQQVTLSCSPISGHRSVSWYQQTPGQGLQFLFEYFSETQRNKGNFPGRFSGRQFSNSRSEMNVSTLELGDSALYLCASSPLQQRNNEQFFGPGTRLTVL.

This clonotype was seen a few times. The chain couples TRBV7-9 to TRBJ2-6; D unresolved. The germline V and J ends were trimmed by 7 bases and 0 bases, with 10 bases remaining between them. CDR1 SEHNR and CDR2 FQNEAQ come from the germline V gene (reference sequence). This CDR3 contains 15 residues. The CDR3 bases are TGTGCCAGCACCGTGTCACTCTCTGGGGCCAACGTCCTGACTTTC. It codes for CASTVSLSGANVLTF. The complete variable domain, with remaining parts taken from reference TRBV7-9 and TRBJ2-6, reads DTGVSQNPRHKITKRGQNVTFRCDPISEHNRLYWYRQTLGQGPEFLTYFQNEAQLEKSRLLSDRFSAERPKGSFSTLEIQRTEQGDSAMYLCASTVSLSGANVLTFGAGSRLTVL.

This clonotype has more than one count but fewer than ten. The chain recombines TRBV29-1 with TRBJ2-5; no clear D. Trimming shortened V by 7 bases and J by 5 bases, and 14 bases separated the two germline ends. CDR1 is SQVTM, CDR2 ANQGSEA, per germline. The CDR3 covers 12 residues. In DNA, the CDR3 is TGCAGCGCGGTACTCCACCGGGAGACCCAGTACTTC. Translating it yields CSAVLHRETQYF.

There are a few counts of this clonotype. The V call is TRBV7-2, the J call TRBJ1-4; D is perhaps TRBD1 (6 bases). Germline CDR1 is SGHTA and CDR2 is FQGNSA. The CDR3 covers 14 residues. V gave up 6 bases and J gave up 4 bases, with 12 bases separating them. The CDR3 nucleotides read TGTGCCAGCAGGCCGGACAGCCATAATGAAAAACTGTTTTTT. It yields the protein CASRPDSHNEKLFF.

DNA for the CDR3: TGTGCCAGCAGTTCCCGGAATACAAACTATGGCTACACCTTC. Translation: CASSSRNTNYGYTF. V usage is TRBV12-3 or TRBV12-4 and J usage is TRBJ1-2; unclear D gene. V was shortened by 4 bases and J by 2 bases, with 11 bases between the two germline ends. The CDR3 runs to 14 residues.

V is TRBV7-6 and J is TRBJ1-6; D may be TRBD1 (6 bases). The V end was cut by 5 bases, the J end by 10 bases, with 12 bases between. The CDR3 contains 13 residues. Germline V gene sequence: CDR1 SGHVS, CDR2 FNYEAQ. The CDR3 protein is CASSINQGSPLHF. CDR3 DNA sequence: TGTGCCAGCAGCATAAACCAGGGGTCACCCCTCCACTTT.

This clonotype was seen only a few times. The chain uses TRBV20-1 and TRBJ2-5; TRBD1 is a possible D gene (6 bases). The CDR3 is 13 residues long. Germline lookup yields CDR1 DFQATT and CDR2 SNEGSKA (reference sequence). V gave up 6 bases and J gave up 2 bases, with 13 bases separating them. The CDR3 sequence: CSADNRAQETQYF. DNA for the CDR3: TGCAGTGCCGATAACAGGGCACAAGAGACCCAGTACTTC.

The J gene is TRBJ2-5, the V gene TRBV2; D unclear. The CDR3 has 14 amino acids. The germline CDR1 and CDR2 sequences are SNHLY and FYNNEI. V lost 4 bases and J 0 bases, leaving 9 bases between the germline ends. This CDR3 is CASSAGAYQETQYF. CDR3 DNA sequence: TGTGCCAGCAGTGCCGGAGCGTACCAAGAGACCCAGTACTTC.

The chain joins TRBV19 to TRBJ2-3, with D tentatively TRBD1 or TRBD2 (5 bases each). The germline V and J ends were trimmed by 1 base and 6 bases, with 11 bases remaining between them. The CDR3 consists of 14 residues. The germline gives CDR1 LNHDA, CDR2 SQIVND (reference sequence). The CDR3 loop is CASSIGDLGDTQYF. The CDR3 DNA reads TGTGCCAGTAGTATAGGGGACCTTGGGGATACGCAGTATTTT.

A few counts support this clonotype. This chain connects TRBV5-1 to TRBJ1-5, with 9 bases matching TRBD1. The germline CDR1 and CDR2 sequences are SGHRS and YFSETQ. The CDR3 extends over 15 amino acids. Germline trimming cut 4 bases from V and 6 bases from J; bases unmatched to any gene: 8. CDR3 residues: CASSRTGVAGQPQHF. CDR3 sequence (DNA): TGCGCCAGCAGCCGGACAGGGGTCGCAGGTCAGCCCCAGCATTTT.

This clonotype was seen once. This clone may be a read error of a much larger clone one base away. V gene TRBV7-2 combines with J gene TRBJ2-1, with D possibly being TRBD2 (7 bases). Germline CDR1 and CDR2: SGHTA and FQGNSA. The CDR3 runs to 15 residues. CDR3 bases: TGTGTCAGCAGCTTAGTGGGAGGGGGGAGCAATGAGCAGTTCTTC. Translated: CVSSLVGGGSNEQFF.